This T cell receptor beta chain comes out of a study of type 1 regulatory T cells. Looking at the study overall: T-allo10 is an in vitro-generated, Tr1-enriched CD4 T cell product specific for alloantigen.

TCRdb reprocessed the reads via MiXCR and lists one record per CDR3 protein. The table shows fewer than 70,000 distinct CDR3 sequences, with roughly three fifths occurring only once. The CDR3 runs to 13 residues. V was cut by 0 bases and J by 11 bases, with 14 bases left in between. The germline V gene has CDR1 SGHRS and CDR2 YFSETQ. As concerns this clonotype: Antigen unknown.

The TCR originated in a human donor in good health. The V call is TRBV5-1, the J call TRBJ1-1; a weak D match, TRBD1 (6 bases). Sequenced input: cultured T cells, either the whole culture or a sorted T cell fraction (not recorded which). The subset here: Tr1-enriched cell product generated in vitro against host alloantigens. The CDR3 region has the DNA TGCGCCAGCAGCTTGGAAGGGGACACTCTTGCTTTCTTT. This translates into CASSLEGDTLAFF.